Below, 20 T cell receptor beta chains from the same sample are listed, as sequenced in a study of blood T cell repertoires in COVID-19. The method was immunoSEQ multiplex PCR; TCRdb's version includes in-frame clones alone and lacks a portion of them. The profile shows 90,000 to 120,000 clones, roughly 90% of them singletons. Source material: peripheral blood. The receptors shown here come from a woman aged 60-75 years with acute or convalescent COVID-19.

This chain links TRBV7-3 with TRBJ2-1, with 8 nucleotides matching TRBD1. The V gene end was trimmed by 4 bases and the J gene end by 0 bases; junction bases not matched to a gene: 2. Looked up from germline, CDR1 is SGHTA and CDR2 is FQGTGA. There are 15 residues in the CDR3. CDR3 nucleotide sequence: TGTGCCAGCAGCTCAACAGGGGGCTCCTACAATGAGCAGTTCTTC. This codes for CASSSTGGSYNEQFF.

This clone was picked up one time. The chain employs TRBV6-5 and TRBJ1-2, with a weak D call TRBD1 (5 bases). The CDR3 is 15 amino acids. Germline V lookup: CDR1 MNHEY, CDR2 SVGAGI. V was pared by 6 bases and J by 8 bases, with 22 bases between. The DNA for the CDR3 is TGTGCCAGCAGAACGCTAGGGATCGGGGGTCACGGCTACACCTTC. Translated: CASRTLGIGGHGYTF.

This chain connects TRBV6-5 to TRBJ1-5, with TRBD1 identical over 10 bases. The CDR3 totals 12 residues. The V gene end was trimmed by 6 bases and the J gene end by 8 bases; junction bases not matched to a gene: 1. CDR1 and CDR2 from the germline V gene are MNHEY and SVGAGI. CDR3 in DNA: TGTGCCAGCAGGGGACAGGGGAAGCCCCAGCATTTT. Amino acid sequence: CASRGQGKPQHF.

The rearrangement joins TRBV28 to TRBJ2-7; no reliable D call. This CDR3 region has 16 residues. Germline V gene sequence: CDR1 MDHEN, CDR2 SYDVKM. The V and J ends lost 3 bases and 1 base respectively, with 16 bases between them. CDR3 loop: CASSFPQRKLSYEQYF. CDR3 nucleotides: TGTGCCAGCAGTTTCCCCCAGAGGAAACTTTCCTACGAGCAGTACTTC.

The rearrangement joins TRBV10-3 to TRBJ2-2; 8 bases fit TRBD2. The V gene end was trimmed by 9 bases and the J gene end by 0 bases; junction bases not matched to a gene: 3. Germline loops: CDR1 ENHRY, CDR2 SYGVKD. CDR3 length equals 14 residues. The CDR3 is CAMKTSANTGELFF. CDR3 coding DNA: TGTGCCATGAAGACTAGCGCGAACACCGGGGAGCTGTTTTTT.

CDR3 DNA sequence: TGTGCCAGCAGCTTAGAGGGGACAGGGCAATCACCCCTCCACTTT. It translates to CASSLEGTGQSPLHF. The chain recombines TRBV11-2 with TRBJ1-6, with 9 bases matching TRBD1. After removal of 0 bases from V and 10 bases from J, the junction contained 4 bases not matched to a gene. The CDR3 runs 15 residues. Germline V gives CDR1 SGHAT, CDR2 FQNNGV.

The rearrangement joins TRBV27 to TRBJ2-7; D not resolved. V lost 11 bases, J lost 2 bases, and 16 bases lay in between. CDR1 and CDR2 from the germline V gene are MNHEY and SMNVEV (reference sequence). CDR3 length equals 13 residues. The CDR3 coding sequence is TGTGCCTCCCGCCCGAGTAGTGCCTACGAGCAGTACTTC. It is translated as CASRPSSAYEQYF.

This chain links TRBV28 with TRBJ1-5, with 12 bases fitting TRBD1. Germline-derived CDR1 and CDR2 are MDHEN and SYDVKM. The CDR3 totals 20 residues. Germline trimming cut 4 bases from V and 0 bases from J; bases unmatched to any gene: 13. CDR3 sequence (DNA): TGTGCCAGCAGTTCCTCGGGTTGGGACAGGGGGCCTTATAGCAATCAGCCCCAGCATTTT. It codes for CASSSSGWDRGPYSNQPQHF.

V gene TRBV24-1 combines with J gene TRBJ2-1, with 10 nucleotides matching TRBD2. The J segment lost 6 bases and the V segment lost 9 bases, leaving 10 bases of the junction unmatched. Germline-derived CDR1 and CDR2 are KGHDR and SFDVKD. The CDR3 length is 15 residues. This CDR3 reads CATSSLAGLGNEQFF. DNA for the CDR3: TGTGCCACCTCTTCACTAGCGGGGTTAGGCAATGAGCAGTTCTTC.

This chain uses TRBV6-2 or TRBV6-3 with TRBJ2-4, with a tentative D call TRBD2 (6 bases). This CDR3 region has 21 residues. Germline-derived CDR1 and CDR2 are MNHEY and SVGEGT. V was clipped by 2 bases and J by 0 bases, with 26 bases between them. The CDR3: CASSYDPTGTSALLAKNIQYF. CDR3 bases: TGTGCCAGCAGTTACGACCCGACCGGGACTTCGGCTTTACTAGCCAAAAACATTCAGTACTTC.

The chain links TRBV29-1 to TRBJ1-1; 7 bases align to TRBD1. Germline loops: CDR1 SQVTM, CDR2 ANQGSEA. With 6 bases clipped from V and 0 bases from J, the junction kept 4 bases outside the gene matches. The length of the CDR3 is 13 residues. CDR3 coding DNA: TGCAGCGTCTCGGGACAGTTGAACACTGAAGCTTTCTTT. This codes for CSVSGQLNTEAFF.

The J gene is TRBJ1-5, the V gene TRBV4-2; D unresolved. The CDR3 sequence is 15 residues long. V was clipped by 0 bases and J by 6 bases, with 12 bases between them. Germline assignment: CDR1 LGHNA and CDR2 YNFKEQ. The CDR3 sequence is CASSQDGEVRQPQHF. The CDR3 coding sequence is TGTGCCAGCAGCCAAGATGGGGAGGTACGTCAGCCCCAGCATTTT.

On this clone itself: Other DNA sequences from this sample encode an identical CDR3 as well. The V call is TRBV12-3 or TRBV12-4, the J call TRBJ2-7; TRBD2 is a possible D gene (6 bases). The CDR3 covers 13 residues. Trimming left V 8 bases short and J 2 bases short, with 13 bases between. CDR3 bases: TGTGCCAGCTCCCCGGGACTCCCCTACGAGCAGTACGTC. Its translation: CASSPGLPYEQYV.

This chain connects TRBV7-9 to TRBJ2-7; no clear D. The CDR3 covers 9 residues. CDR1 and CDR2 (germline): SEHNR, FQNEAQ (reference sequence). As DNA, the CDR3 is TGTGCCAGCAGGGCCGTCGCGGAGGTC. This translates into CASRAVAEV.

The chain couples TRBV18 to TRBJ1-5, with 7 bases matching TRBD1. After removal of 4 bases from V and 0 bases from J, the junction contained 6 bases not matched to a gene. This CDR3 is built from 16 residues. The V gene's germline CDR1 is KGHSH and CDR2 LQKENI. In DNA form, the CDR3 reads TGTGCCAGCTCACGCTACAGGGGAGATAGCAATCAGCCCCAGCATTTT. Its protein product is CASSRYRGDSNQPQHF.

About this clone itself: Distinct nucleotide sequences in the sample also encode this CDR3. The rearrangement uses TRBV18 and TRBJ1-2, with 8 bases fitting TRBD1. Germline V CDR1 and CDR2: KGHSH, LQKENI. The ends lost 3 bases at V and 5 bases at J; junction bases unmatched: 2. This CDR3 is built from 13 residues. This chain's CDR3 is CASSPDREYGYTF. The CDR3 DNA reads TGTGCCAGCTCACCGGACAGGGAGTATGGCTACACCTTC. Variable domain in full (rest from reference TRBV18 and TRBJ1-2): NAGVMQNPRHLVRRRGQEARLRCSPMKGHSHVYWYRQLPEEGLKFMVYLQKENIIDESGMPKERFSAEFPKEGPSILRIQQVVRGDSAAYFCASSPDREYGYTFGSGTRLTVV.

In nucleotides, the CDR3 is TGTGCCAGCGGACATTCCGAGCCGGCCCAGCATTTT. Translating it yields CASGHSEPAQHF. The chain links TRBV6-6 to TRBJ1-5; the D gene is possibly TRBD1 (5 bases). This CDR3 region has 12 residues. V was cut by 8 bases and J by 11 bases, with 16 bases left in between. Germline V gives CDR1 MNHNY, CDR2 SVGAGI (reference sequence).

This chain connects TRBV11-2 to TRBJ2-3; 10 nucleotides align to TRBD2. The CDR3 extends over 19 amino acids. V shed 4 bases, J shed 6 bases, and the junction held 19 bases outside the gene matches. Germline V CDR1 and CDR2: SGHAT, FQNNGV. Here the CDR3 DNA reads TGTGCCAGCAGCTCCTTTCGGGCTAGCGGGAGCGTGAGTTTCGATACGCAGTATTTT. Its translation is CASSSFRASGSVSFDTQYF.

In DNA, the CDR3 is TGTGCCTGGAGTATGGACAGGAACACTGAAGCTTTCTTT. This gives the protein CAWSMDRNTEAFF. The rearrangement uses TRBV30 and TRBJ1-1, with TRBD1 as a possible D gene (6 bases). Looked up from germline, CDR1 is GTSNPN and CDR2 is SVGIG (reference sequence). This CDR3 contains 13 residues. Trimming stripped 2 bases from V and 1 base from J, with 8 bases between. Complete variable domain (other parts from reference TRBV30 and TRBJ1-1): SQTIHQWPATLVQPVGSPLSLECTVEGTSNPNLYWYRQAAGRGLQLLFYSVGIGQISSEVPQNLSASRPQDRQFILSSKKLLLSDSGFYLCAWSMDRNTEAFFGQGTRLTVV.

This clone occurred once. The CDR3 bases are TGTGCCAGCAGGCGGACAGGGGACAGCAATGAGCAGTTCTTC. As protein: CASRRTGDSNEQFF. The rearrangement uses TRBV5-6 and TRBJ2-1, with 9 bases aligning to TRBD1. This CDR3 comprises 14 residues. The ends lost 5 bases at V and 6 bases at J; junction bases unmatched: 6. Germline V gives CDR1 SGHDT, CDR2 YYEEEE.